What follows are 10 T cell receptor beta chains derived from one specimen sequenced in a study of Graves' ophthalmopathy and Graves' hyperthyroidism. Amplifying from RNA transcripts, the study obtained TCR beta CDR3 regions. First-round RT-PCR employed HTBI primers, with a second-round multiplex PCR after it. TCRdb reprocessed the multiplex PCR reads via MiXCR and lists one record per CDR3 protein. The repertoire holds about 740,000 distinct CDR3 sequences, about 44% seen once, with around 40% in the top ten. Material for sequencing was peripheral blood. The receptors here all came from an adult man with Graves' ophthalmopathy.

V and J are TRBV7-6 and TRBJ1-1; D possibly corresponds to TRBD1 (5 bases). The germline V and J ends were trimmed by 1 base and 1 base, with 10 bases remaining between them. The CDR3 length is 15 residues. Germline values: CDR1 SGHVS, CDR2 FNYEAQ. The CDR3 reads CASSLGPGENTEAFF. The CDR3 DNA reads TGTGCCAGCAGCTTAGGTCCGGGGGAGAACACTGAAGCTTTCTTT. Full variable domain (outside the CDR3, taken from reference TRBV7-6 and TRBJ1-1): GAGVSQSPRYKVTKRGQDVALRCDPISGHVSLYWYRQALGQGPEFLTYFNYEAQQDKSGLPNDRFSAERPEGSISTLTIQRTEQRDSAMYRCASSLGPGENTEAFFGQGTRLTVV.

In its sample, this clonotype was seen many times. CDR3 protein: CASSRTGSSYEQYF. The CDR3 DNA is TGTGCCAGCAGCCGTACAGGGAGCTCCTACGAGCAGTACTTC. The J gene is TRBJ2-7, the V gene TRBV7-2; tentatively, D is TRBD1 (6 bases). The germline CDR1 and CDR2 sequences are SGHTA and FQGNSA. V lost 5 bases, J lost 0 bases, and 11 bases lay in between. The CDR3 sequence is 14 residues long.

Worth noting for this clonotype: Since a much larger clone is just one base distant, this may be a read error. The chain couples TRBV7-9 to TRBJ1-3; D gene uncertain. CDR1 is SEHNR and CDR2 is FQNEAQ in the germline V gene (reference sequence). The CDR3 totals 14 residues. CDR3 amino acids: CASSLAAGGNTVYF. As DNA, the CDR3 is TGTGCCAGCAGCTTAGCAGCAGGCGGAAACACCGTATATTTT.

This clonotype was detected many times. The chain combines TRBV19 with TRBJ1-1; 10 bases line up with TRBD1. CDR3 size: 15 residues. J lost 0 bases, V lost 9 bases, and 7 bases had no gene match. Germline CDR1 is LNHDA and CDR2 is SQIVND (reference sequence). CDR3 coding DNA: TGTGCCAGCCGGGACAGGGGCCTCATGAACACTGAAGCTTTCTTT. This encodes CASRDRGLMNTEAFF.

This rearrangement joins TRBV29-1 to TRBJ2-7, with 8 positions matching TRBD1. Germline trimming cut 2 bases from V and 3 bases from J; bases unmatched to any gene: 3. This CDR3 contains 13 residues. From germline, CDR1 is SQVTM and CDR2 ANQGSEA. This CDR3 reads CSVEQGAYYEQYF. For the CDR3, the DNA is TGCAGCGTTGAACAGGGGGCCTACTACGAGCAGTACTTC.

V and J are TRBV6-5 and TRBJ1-2; no clear D. CDR1 is MNHEY and CDR2 is SVGAGI in the germline V gene. V shed 7 bases and J shed 14 bases, with 20 bases lying between them. This CDR3 is 12 amino acids long. The CDR3 protein is CASKRMAEPGTF. DNA for the CDR3: TGTGCCAGCAAGCGAATGGCGGAGCCGGGTACCTTC.

Notes on this clonotype: A read error may explain this, as a much larger clone is one base away. The V call is TRBV9, the J call TRBJ1-2; no firm D call. CDR1 SGDLS and CDR2 YYNGEE come from the germline V gene. V was clipped by 3 bases and J by 0 bases, with 18 bases between them. The CDR3 spans 17 residues. The DNA for the CDR3 is TGTGCCAGCAGCGCCGCCGTCCTACTCGAAGCTAACTATGGCTACACCTTC. Translating it yields CASSAAVLLEANYGYTF.

J is TRBJ1-4 and V is TRBV5-4; 11 bases are shared with TRBD1. The CDR3 spans 15 residues. The J segment lost 5 bases and the V segment lost 5 bases, leaving 5 bases of the junction unmatched. The germline CDR1 and CDR2 sequences are SGHNT and YYREEE (reference sequence). The CDR3 sequence is CASREGQGANEKLFF. CDR3 DNA: TGTGCCAGCAGGGAAGGACAGGGGGCGAATGAAAAACTGTTTTTT. Together with reference TRBV5-4 and TRBJ1-4, the CDR3 gives the full variable domain: ETGVTQSPTHLIKTRGQQVTLRCSSQSGHNTVSWYQQALGQGPQFIFQYYREEENGRGNFPPRFSGLQFPNYSSELNVNALELDDSALYLCASREGQGANEKLFFGSGTQLSVL.

In this sample, this clonotype turned up a few times. The chain couples TRBV5-1 to TRBJ2-7; 8 nucleotides line up with TRBD1. The CDR3 is 14 residues long. The ends lost 4 bases at V and 4 bases at J; junction bases unmatched: 7. The germline V gene encodes CDR1 SGHRS and CDR2 YFSETQ. The CDR3 sequence: CASSKPGGVYEQYF. The CDR3 DNA follows: TGCGCCAGCAGCAAGCCAGGGGGCGTTTACGAGCAGTACTTC.

This clonotype was counted many times. V usage is TRBV7-2 and J usage is TRBJ1-3, with TRBD1 identical over 7 bases. The CDR3 loop spans 17 amino acids. CDR1 SGHTA and CDR2 FQGNSA come from the germline V gene. Trimming cost V 4 bases and J 5 bases; bases outside gene matches: 14. CDR3 protein: CASSSPWADRERNTIYF. CDR3 bases: TGTGCCAGCAGCTCTCCGTGGGCCGACAGGGAAAGAAACACCATATATTTT.